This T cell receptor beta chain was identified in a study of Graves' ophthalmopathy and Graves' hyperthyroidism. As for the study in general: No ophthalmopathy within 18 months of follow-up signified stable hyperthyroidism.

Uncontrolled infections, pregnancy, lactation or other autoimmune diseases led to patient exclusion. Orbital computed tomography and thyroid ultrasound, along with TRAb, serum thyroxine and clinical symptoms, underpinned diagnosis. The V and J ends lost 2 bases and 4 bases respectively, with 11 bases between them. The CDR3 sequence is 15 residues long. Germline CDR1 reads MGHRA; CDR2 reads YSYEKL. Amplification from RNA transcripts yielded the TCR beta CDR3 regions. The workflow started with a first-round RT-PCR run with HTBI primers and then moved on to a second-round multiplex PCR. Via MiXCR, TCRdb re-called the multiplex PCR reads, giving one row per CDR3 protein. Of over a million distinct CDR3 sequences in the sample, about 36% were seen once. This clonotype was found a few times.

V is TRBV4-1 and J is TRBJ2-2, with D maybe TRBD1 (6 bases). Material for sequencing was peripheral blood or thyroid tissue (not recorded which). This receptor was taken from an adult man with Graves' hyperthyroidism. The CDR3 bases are TGCGCCAGCAGCCAACCAGAGGGGGTCACCGGGGAGCTGTTTTTT. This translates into CASSQPEGVTGELFF.